What follows is one T cell receptor (beta chain) and its context. The antigen it recognizes is unknown. Because the CDR3's place on the DNA is in doubt, the DNA is left out and the CDR3 is given as listed by TCRdb. The germline V gene encodes CDR1 MNHEY and CDR2 SMNVEV (reference sequence). The CDR3 covers 16 residues, taking in both the cysteine and the phenylalanine. The entry originates in a study of cytomegalovirus exposure and HLA in healthy donors (dated by TCRdb to about 2017). As for the study more broadly: In an earlier analysis of approximately 500 of the donors, around 290 Gb of sequence data and 90 million to 130 million unique TCR beta sequences from about 179 million T cells were reported. An early release covering 500 to 750 HLA-typed donors comprised approximately 300 gigabases of sequencing data and around 80 million unique TCR sequences. Of the 300 to 450 genotyped donors, 65% to 90% were placed in the genetic ancestry cluster associated with self-reported Caucasian donors. The aim of the study was to test whether cataloging public T cell receptors could identify signatures of past pathogen exposure. The T cell repertoires of 550 to 850 subjects were profiled by immunosequencing and related to cytomegalovirus serostatus. Besides the first cohort of hundreds of subjects, a separate validation cohort made up of over a hundred different subjects was used. High-throughput TCR immunosequencing, statistical association of individual TCRs with disease status, and machine learning were combined to predict cytomegalovirus infection status. To study patterns of TCR occurrence, a later analysis re-analyzed previously published TCR beta repertoires from 666 donors and added high-resolution HLA genotyping. Rather than using new phenotypic data, the later analysis identified candidate immune exposures from TCR beta sequences and from how often those sequences occurred across donors. An earlier analysis of around 640 of the donors used high-throughput TCR beta sequencing to judge whether each TCR beta V gene segment behaved as functional or pseudogenic. Donor age, sex, ethnicity and CMV serostatus were compiled together with the repertoire data. A later genetic analysis took genome-wide SNP genotypes for about three fifths of the roughly 700 donors and used that subset as a discovery cohort. Every discovery cohort repertoire had been produced on one sequencing platform. Both class I and class II loci were covered by HLA typing, at four-digit resolution. Typing coverage differed by locus: A, B, C, DRB1 and DQB1 were typed in roughly 620-630 donors, DQA1 in about 550, DPA1 in over 600, and DPB1 in around 490. Roughly 5 DR-DQ haplotypes were treated as single units for association and clustering because of strong linkage in the cohort. Among about 370 genotyped donors of the cohort, an average of around 240,000 unique TCR beta nucleotide sequences was sequenced per donor, of which 15% to 20% were non-productive.

Libraries were built with the immunoSEQ multiplex PCR assay. For the multiplex PCR, a mixture combining 60 forward primers for TCR Vbeta segments and 13 reverse primers for TCR Jbeta segments was used. The CDR3 region of rearranged TCR beta genes was amplified from genomic DNA by a multiplex PCR assay. The amplified TCR beta libraries were sequenced on the Illumina HiSeq System as 87-base-pair reads. The study's own analysis went as follows. A later analysis tallied roughly 78 million unique TCR beta chains across the 550 to 850 repertoires, and approximately 11 million of those chains were shared by two or more donors. To remove PCR and sequencing errors, raw reads were error-corrected and collapsed into unique sequences using a nearest-neighbor algorithm that merged closely related sequences. V, D and J gene segments were assigned by aligning CDR3 sequences to IMGT reference sequences. For a sequence to be retained, at least a six-nucleotide match to both a V gene segment and a J gene segment was required. A rearrangement was called productive if the CDR3 had no stop codons and remained in frame with V and J, and every other rearrangement was called non-productive. Following IMGT convention, CDR3 was defined as the stretch from the second conserved V-encoded cysteine up to the conserved J-encoded phenylalanine. In an earlier analysis of more than 550 of the donors, sequences lacking an unambiguous match to a single V gene segment were excluded. An earlier analysis of 450 to 650 of the donors called V segments functional above 56.7% productive rearrangements and segregating when the between-donor standard deviation exceeded 5%. A statistical classification framework was developed to diagnose cytomegalovirus status using the catalog of TCR beta chain sequences. A later analysis assigned V and J genes by comparing TCR nucleotide sequences with IMGT/GENE-DB human TR gene sequences. Using the TCRdist pipeline, a later analysis assigned CDR3 sequences along with most-parsimonious VDJ recombination scenarios. A later analysis defined each TCR beta chain by its CDR3 amino acid sequence plus V-gene family, and excluded reads lacking a unique V-gene family. In a later analysis, approximately 640 highly shared, low-generation-probability nucleotide sequences were removed to address suspected cross-contamination and a sequencing artifact. A later analysis calculated a clonal expansion index for each public chain from normalized within-repertoire ranks of inferred template counts. Generation probabilities in a later analysis came from a VDJ recombination model fitted to out-of-frame rearrangements, and those results were checked against IGoR. In a later analysis, TCR-TCR, TCR-HLA and TCR-CMV co-occurrence was scored with hypergeometric tests, and a repertoire-size bias correction was applied to TCR pairs. In a later analysis, false discovery rates were estimated by permuting HLA or CMV assignments 20 times. In a later analysis, co-occurring TCRs were grouped using DBSCAN, with TCRdist sequence similarity added in when clustering inside HLA-allele-positive subsets. For co-occurrence clustering, repertoires with fewer than 30,000 or more than 120,000 public chains were excluded, along with 5 or 6 repertoires with anomalous nucleotide sharing. TCRdb carries this immuneACCESS record with in-frame sequences only. Its versions omit some clonotypes, under half of them owing to an unresolved V gene in the studies checked, with the rest unexplained. The D gene and trimming were derived from the DNA, and the V and J assignments and clone size from that table. This sample gives 100,000 to 150,000 clones in total; 82% of them show up just once. The top ten clonotypes cover approximately 1.1% of the sample.

The cohort consisted of approximately 670 healthy bone marrow donors. At the time of sampling, all cohort members were nominally healthy, though unrecorded immune exposures were likely present. The donor was CMV seronegative and belonged to the group of approximately 320 seronegative cohort members. Each donor provided a peripheral blood sample, and peripheral blood mononuclear cells were used for TCR beta sequencing. Genomic DNA extraction from the blood cell samples was performed with the Qiagen DNeasy Blood Extraction Kit. Study-level results and caveats: Linkage disequilibrium might explain the correlated functional status among segregating V segments, but an unknown experimental factor could not be ruled out. The study gave a list of more than 150 TCR beta chains associated with cytomegalovirus. A further reported finding was that TCR beta sequences accurately predicted the HLA-A and HLA-B alleles for most subjects in the first cohort. Three of the identified cytomegalovirus-associated TCR beta chains were confirmed in vitro to be specific for cytomegalovirus antigens. In an earlier analysis of a few hundred of the donors, most TCR beta V segments were observed in productive rearrangements about 87% or about 30% of the time, broadly matching IMGT annotations. V-gene and J-gene trimming of TCR beta chains was associated with a missense DCLRE1C variant in a later genetic analysis, and the association was replicated in an independent cohort. In a later analysis, HLA-associated TCR beta chains were found to be more clonally expanded and to have lower generation probabilities than equally common non-associated chains. Because the 87-base-pair reads could not distinguish some IMGT-functional V segments, including TRBV6-2 and TRBV6-3, those segments were excluded. Across donors, most TCR sequences were observed very rarely, whereas some public TCRs were present in many individuals. This cohort had only TCR beta chains sequenced, and the lack of alpha or paired-chain data limited which features could be detected. The earlier analysis of 587 of the donors excluded roughly 16 rarely observed V segments, including chromosome 9 orphons, because counts were too low. Specific HLA alleles were associated with 15,000 to 20,000 TCR beta sequences at a false discovery rate of 0.05 in a later analysis. A cluster of highly shared sequence variants was judged likely to represent a technical artifact of the sequencing pipeline. A later genetic analysis reported fewer N-insertions in productive TCRs among donors in an Asian-associated ancestry cluster than the roughly 720-donor mean. Assigning TCR associations to individual alleles was difficult when HLA alleles, especially DR and DQ, strongly co-occurred. According to a later analysis, most CMV-associated TCR beta chains appeared to be HLA-restricted, and the HLA associations seemed to be driven largely by CMV exposure. A later analysis reported that several top co-occurrence clusters appeared linked to parvovirus B19, influenza, CMV and Epstein-Barr virus. The classifier was reported to diagnose cytomegalovirus status with high specificity and sensitivity in both the original cohort and the validation cohort. In a later analysis, the rate of TCR association differed among HLA loci, with DRB1 alleles having the most associated TCRs and HLA-C alleles having the fewest. Presence/absence analyses assumed roughly uniform sequencing depth across donors, an assumption that may not hold. The authors suggested that the approach could potentially be generalized to other disease states and immunological phenotypes. For the cohort, immune exposure information was limited to CMV serostatus. Because HLA typing was missing for some donors at each locus, association tests included only the typed subset.

The V and J genes are TRBV27 and TRBJ2-1; no DNA check was done on the table's D call, TRBD1. The receptor was isolated from a boy younger than 18 in good health and CMV-seronegative. The sequenced material came from PBMCs. The CDR3 corresponds to CASILGTGGLYNEQFF.